This entry describes one T cell receptor (beta chain). Its cognate antigen is unknown. The time point is: recipient sample about 28 days before transplant, after cytoreduction. The entry originates in a study of T cell clonotyping in hematopoietic cell transplantation. Overall study findings and caveats: After transplant, recipient diversity fell while pathologically expanded clonotypes grew through day 180.

Sequenced by immunoSEQ multiplex PCR; TCRdb stores in-frame clones only, minus some. The table lists approximately 10,000 clones, about nine tenths of them singletons. CDR1 and CDR2 (germline): LGHNA, YNFKEQ. This CDR3 region has 15 residues. The V segment lost 2 bases and the J segment 5 bases; nucleotides outside the gene matches: 6. The receptor was isolated from a woman aged 50 to 60 with chronic myeloid leukemia. Some clones in this sample may be carry-over from other donors' samples. This specimen was peripheral blood mononuclear cells, taken before stem cell transplant. The chain uses TRBV4-2 and TRBJ2-7; TRBD2 agrees at 10 bases. CDR3 amino acids: CASSQQSSGSDEQYF. The CDR3, as DNA: TGTGCCAGCAGCCAACAGTCTAGCGGGAGCGACGAGCAGTACTTC.